The source of this T cell receptor (beta chain) is a study of blood T cell repertoires in COVID-19. The CDR3 sequence is 15 residues long. The V and J ends lost 4 bases and 5 bases, in that order; junction bases with no gene match: 5. CDR1 and CDR2 from the germline V gene are MNHEY and SVGEGT. Assay used: immunoSEQ multiplex PCR; TCRdb lists only in-frame clones, some missing. Among under 50,000 clones listed, 88% were seen once. The chain uses TRBV6-2 or TRBV6-3 and TRBJ2-1; 10 bases fit TRBD2. The origin of this receptor is a man between 45 and 60 years old with active COVID-19. The material sequenced was peripheral blood. CDR3 protein: CASSSWTSGDNEQFF. For the CDR3, the DNA is TGTGCCAGCAGTTCCTGGACTAGCGGAGACAATGAGCAGTTCTTC.